Below are 7 T cell receptor beta chains sequenced from a single sample in a study of technical replicates of blood from several donors. Measured with immunoSEQ multiplex PCR; TCRdb has only the in-frame clones, and not every one. Altogether fewer than 80,000 clones are present, under 90% being singletons, with the ten largest covering around 4.9%. Sample: PBMCs. These receptors were collected from a human donor in good health. Some clones in this sample may be carry-over from other donors' samples.

This chain links TRBV4-1 with TRBJ1-4; maybe TRBD1 (5 bases). Germline CDR1 MGHRA, CDR2 YSYEKL. V lost 0 bases to trimming and J lost 8 bases, with 13 bases between them. The CDR3 loop spans 15 amino acids. The CDR3 loop reads CASSQDPGDKEKLFF. Here the CDR3 DNA reads TGCGCCAGCAGCCAAGATCCGGGGGATAAGGAAAAACTGTTTTTT.

V usage is TRBV4-1 and J usage is TRBJ2-5, with 11 bases lining up with TRBD2. The ends lost 3 bases at V and 2 bases at J; junction bases unmatched: 11. The CDR3 is 18 residues long. Looked up from germline, CDR1 is MGHRA and CDR2 is YSYEKL. In nucleotides, the CDR3 is TGCGCCAGCAGCCAGGGAAGACTAGCGGGAAGTCGGCAAGAGACCCAGTACTTC. Protein product: CASSQGRLAGSRQETQYF.

The chain carries TRBV6-1 and TRBJ1-6; 8 nucleotides align to TRBD1. Germline assignment: CDR1 MNHNS and CDR2 SASEGT. V was pared by 3 bases and J by 9 bases, with 7 bases of the junction left unmatched. The CDR3 sequence is 15 residues long. DNA for the CDR3: TGTGCCAGCAGTGACCCGGGCAGGGGGCTTTCACCCCTCCACTTT. This encodes CASSDPGRGLSPLHF.

The chain joins TRBV7-9 to TRBJ1-3; D is unclear. V lost 2 bases to trimming and J lost 0 bases, with 5 bases between them. CDR3 length: 14 amino acids. Per the germline V gene, CDR1 is SEHNR and CDR2 is FQNEAQ (reference sequence). The chain's CDR3 is CASSLSGSGNTIYF. CDR3 coding DNA: TGTGCCAGCAGCTTATCGGGCTCTGGAAACACCATATATTTT.

The V call is TRBV18, the J call TRBJ1-1, with D unclear. V lost 4 bases and J 4 bases, leaving 10 bases between the germline ends. The CDR3 has 13 residues. Germline CDR1 is KGHSH and CDR2 is LQKENI. In nucleotides, the CDR3 is TGTGCCAGCTCACGGAGTTTTAGCACTGAAGCTTTCTTT. It is translated as CASSRSFSTEAFF.

The V call is TRBV7-2, the J call TRBJ1-2; weak D call: TRBD1 (6 bases). CDR1 and CDR2 from the germline V gene are SGHTA and FQGNSA. The CDR3 sequence is 16 residues long. V lost 2 bases and J 2 bases, leaving 15 bases between the germline ends. In DNA form, the CDR3 reads TGTGCCAGCAGCTTATCTTTGGGGGCAGGAAACTATGGCTACACCTTC. This codes for CASSLSLGAGNYGYTF.

The chain uses TRBV9 and TRBJ2-1; possible D gene TRBD1, 5 bases. CDR1 is SGDLS and CDR2 is YYNGEE in the germline V gene. There are 13 residues in the CDR3. Trimming removed 2 bases from V and 4 bases from J, with 7 bases in between. The CDR3 DNA is TGTGCCAGCAGCGTCGACAGATACAATGAGCAGTTCTTC. This translates into CASSVDRYNEQFF.